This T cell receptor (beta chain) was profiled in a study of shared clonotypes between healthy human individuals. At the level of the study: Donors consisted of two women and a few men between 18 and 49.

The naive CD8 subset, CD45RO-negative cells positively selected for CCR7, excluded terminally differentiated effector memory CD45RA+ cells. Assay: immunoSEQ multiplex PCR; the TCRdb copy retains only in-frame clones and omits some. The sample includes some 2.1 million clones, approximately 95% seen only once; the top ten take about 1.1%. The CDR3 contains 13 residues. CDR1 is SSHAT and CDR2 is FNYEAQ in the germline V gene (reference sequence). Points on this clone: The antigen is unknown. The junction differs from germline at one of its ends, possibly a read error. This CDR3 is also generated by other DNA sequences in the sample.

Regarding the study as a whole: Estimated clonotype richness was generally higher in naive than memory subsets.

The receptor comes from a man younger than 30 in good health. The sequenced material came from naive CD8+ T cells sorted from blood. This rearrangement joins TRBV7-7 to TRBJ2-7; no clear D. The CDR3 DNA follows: TGTGCTAGCAGCTTAGGACCATTATACGAGCAGTACTTC. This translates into CASSLGPLYEQYF. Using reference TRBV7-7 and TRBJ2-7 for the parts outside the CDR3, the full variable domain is GAGVSQSPRYKVTKRGQDVTLRCDPISSHATLYWYQQALGQGPEFLTYFNYEAQPDKSGLPSDRFSAERPEGSISTLTIQRTEQRDSAMYRCASSLGPLYEQYFGPGTRLTVT.